These 8 T cell receptor beta chains were sequenced from one sample in a study of identifying expanded T cells in peripheral blood. The data were produced by immunoSEQ multiplex PCR, yet TCRdb's version contains in-frame clones alone and is incomplete. The data contain 100,000 to 150,000 clones, more than 80% of them singletons. Sample: blood. The receptors here all came from a person between 18 and 70 years old in good health.

This chain connects TRBV5-1 to TRBJ2-7; either TRBD1 or TRBD2 may fit D (5 bases each). With 1 base removed from V and 0 bases from J, the gap between germline ends came to 11 bases. Germline V lookup: CDR1 SGHRS, CDR2 YFSETQ. The CDR3 has 15 amino acids. Written as DNA, the CDR3 is TGCGCCAGCAGCTTGTCGTGGGACCCCTCCTACGAGCAGTACTTC. It codes for CASSLSWDPSYEQYF.

The chain combines TRBV2 with TRBJ2-7; maybe TRBD1 (6 bases). Germline V gene lookup returns CDR1 SNHLY and CDR2 FYNNEI. The CDR3 length is 17 residues. V gave up 6 bases and J gave up 1 base, with 22 bases separating them. CDR3 region: CASRVWGPWGQSYEQYF. The DNA for the CDR3 is TGTGCCAGCAGGGTTTGGGGCCCTTGGGGGCAGTCCTACGAGCAGTACTTC.

The genes are TRBV19 and TRBJ1-2; unclear D gene. Trimming pared 7 bases from V and 3 bases from J, leaving 15 bases between. CDR1 is LNHDA and CDR2 is SQIVND in the germline V gene (reference sequence). The CDR3 has 14 amino acids. In nucleotides, the CDR3 is TGTGCCAGTACCCCATGGGAGGGCCACTATGGCTACACCTTC. This codes for CASTPWEGHYGYTF. Full variable domain (missing parts from reference TRBV19 and TRBJ1-2): DGGITQSPKYLFRKEGQNVTLSCEQNLNHDAMYWYRQDPGQGLRLIYYSQIVNDFQKGDIAEGYSVSREKKESFPLTVTSAQKNPTAFYLCASTPWEGHYGYTFGSGTRLTVV.

A single count supports this clone. This CDR3 is CSVGPASIGGRYMNTEAFF. The CDR3 bases are TGCAGCGTTGGGCCGGCTTCGATAGGGGGGCGCTACATGAACACTGAAGCTTTCTTT. The chain uses TRBV29-1 and TRBJ1-1, with D perhaps TRBD1 (6 bases). CDR3 length: 19 amino acids. The germline V and J ends were trimmed by 4 bases and 0 bases, with 27 bases remaining between them. CDR1 SQVTM and CDR2 ANQGSEA come from the germline V gene.

This sequence joins TRBV11-3 and TRBJ2-2; D may correspond to TRBD1 or TRBD2 (6 bases each). V was cut by 7 bases and J by 7 bases, with 16 bases left in between. The germline gives CDR1 SGHNT, CDR2 YENEEA. The CDR3 is made up of 14 amino acids. The CDR3 sequence: CASKKGGFGGELFF. The CDR3 nucleotides read TGTGCCAGCAAAAAAGGGGGGTTCGGCGGGGAGCTGTTTTTT. Complete variable domain (other parts from reference TRBV11-3 and TRBJ2-2): EAGVVQSPRYKIIEKKQPVAFWCNPISGHNTLYWYLQNLGQGPELLIRYENEEAVDDSQLPKDRFSAERLKGVDSTLKIQPAELGDSAVYLCASKKGGFGGELFFGEGSRLTVL.

The rearrangement joins TRBV7-6 to TRBJ1-6, with 8 bases that match TRBD1. The CDR3 runs 14 residues. The junction had 4 bases not matched to a gene; V was cut back by 5 bases and J by 7 bases. CDR1 is SGHVS and CDR2 is FNYEAQ in the germline V gene. The CDR3 loop is CASSQDRANSPLHF. The CDR3 DNA reads TGTGCCAGCAGCCAGGACAGGGCCAATTCACCCCTCCACTTT.

This clone was seen a single time. J is TRBJ1-2 and V is TRBV30, with a possible D match to TRBD1 (6 bases). V lost 3 bases to trimming and J lost 5 bases, with 13 bases between them. Per germline, CDR1 GTSNPN and CDR2 SVGIG (reference sequence). This CDR3 has 13 residues. The CDR3 loop is CAWRGWGQYGYTF. Written as DNA, the CDR3 is TGTGCCTGGAGAGGGTGGGGGCAGTATGGCTACACCTTC.

Here the CDR3 DNA reads TGTGCCAGCAGCCCGCATACGGGGGCCTACGAGCAGTACTTC. Its translation is CASSPHTGAYEQYF. This sequence joins TRBV5-4 and TRBJ2-7; tentative D call: TRBD2 (6 bases). Germline CDR1 is SGHNT and CDR2 is YYREEE (reference sequence). V was pared by 4 bases and J by 2 bases, with 13 bases between. This CDR3 comprises 14 residues. Full variable domain (remainder filled in from reference TRBV5-4 and TRBJ2-7): ETGVTQSPTHLIKTRGQQVTLRCSSQSGHNTVSWYQQALGQGPQFIFQYYREEENGRGNFPPRFSGLQFPNYSSELNVNALELDDSALYLCASSPHTGAYEQYFGPGTRLTVT.